This TCR beta chain was sequenced during a study of post-analysis software for immune sequencing data. The TCR beta cDNA libraries contained unique molecular identifiers. TCRdb fed the PCR reads into MiXCR, producing one record per CDR3 protein. The sample holds hundreds of thousands of distinct CDR3 sequences; roughly half are singletons and the top ten take around 4.5%. The CDR3 is 15 amino acids. CDR1 SGHVS and CDR2 FQNEAQ come from the germline V gene. Trimming shortened V by 0 bases and J by 9 bases, and 15 bases separated the two germline ends. Study results and caveats: With TRBV5-6, TRBV5-1 and TRBV20-1 included, 4 or 5 TRBV segments were more frequent in patients than in controls.

About this clonotype itself: Its antigen is as yet unknown.

The sample comprised blood. The rearrangement joins TRBV7-8 to TRBJ2-1; tentative D call: TRBD1 (6 bases). The clonotype was recovered from a girl between 10 and 17 years old with multiple sclerosis. The CDR3 here is CASSLARSQGREQFF. CDR3 DNA: TGTGCCAGCAGCTTAGCGAGGAGTCAGGGGCGTGAGCAGTTCTTC.